The present T cell receptor beta chain was sequenced within a study of T cell responses to AZD1222 COVID-19 vaccine. Trimming cost V 2 bases and J 2 bases; bases outside gene matches: 16. CDR3 length: 20 residues. In germline, CDR1 is SGHRS, CDR2 YFSETQ. Using immunoSEQ multiplex PCR, the repertoire was profiled, and TCRdb retains in-frame clones only, with some absent. This sample has 100,000 to 150,000 clones, with around 87% found just once. As for this clone: Its antigen is unidentified.

The study, taken as a whole, reports: Seropositive at baseline were only a handful of AZD1222 recipients. Repertoire sampling occurred only after the peak T cell response. Donors were mostly white British, more females; clonal diversity possibly underestimated.

The sequenced sample was peripheral blood, obtained on day 0 of AZD1222 vaccination. This receptor was identified in an adult in good health. The V gene is TRBV5-1, the J gene TRBJ2-6, with 7 bases fitting TRBD2. CDR3 sequence: CASSLSPTSLRGPGANVLTF. CDR3 sequence (DNA): TGCGCCAGCAGCTTATCGCCGACTAGCCTGAGGGGCCCTGGGGCCAACGTCCTGACTTTC.